This TCR beta chain was documented in a study of cytomegalovirus exposure and HLA in healthy donors. Notes on the study in general: TCR association rates varied by HLA locus in a later analysis, with DRB1 highest and HLA-C lowest.

The CDR3 covers 13 residues. Between the trimmed V and J ends, which lost 5 bases and 4 bases, there was a span of 11 bases. In germline, CDR1 is SGHTA, CDR2 FQGNSA. The PCR contained 60 Vbeta and 13 Jbeta primers. The protocol was immunoSEQ multiplex PCR, while the TCRdb copy is restricted to in-frame clones and leaves out a portion. The sample contains around 170,000 clones, around 77% of which appear only once. A note on this clone: Antigen: not known.

The source is a man aged 60-69 years in good health and CMV-seronegative. This rearrangement joins TRBV7-2 to TRBJ1-2; D is ambiguous. The sample was PBMCs. CDR3 protein: CASSTDYGYGYTF. As DNA, the CDR3 is TGTGCCAGCAGCACGGACTACGGCTATGGCTACACCTTC. The full variable domain, its missing parts supplied by reference TRBV7-2 and TRBJ1-2, is GAGVSQSPSNKVTEKGKDVELRCDPISGHTALYWYRQSLGQGLEFLIYFQGNSAPDKSGLPSDRFSAERTGGSVSTLTIQRTQQEDSAVYLCASSTDYGYGYTFGSGTRLTVV.